In its sample, the clone carrying this TCR beta chain is medium-sized. Its antigen is not identified. The source of the sample is a study of beta chain features in type 1 diabetes. Study details: What patients shared with healthy donors was a similar profile of age, gender and cell yields. Overall study findings and caveats: TCRB CDR3s from Type 1 diabetes patients were moderately but significantly shorter in all four CD4+ subsets.

V gave up 5 bases and J gave up 2 bases; unmatched junction bases: 5. Germline values: CDR1 MNHEY, CDR2 SMNVEV (reference sequence). The CDR3 is 15 amino acids. Isolation of CD4+ naive, central memory, regulatory and stem cell-like memory cells was achieved by sorting via CD45RO/CCR7/CD25/CD127/CD95/CD27. Expressed TCRB transcripts were sequenced because the entire RNA isolate underwent reverse transcription. Using immunoSEQ multiplex PCR, the repertoire was profiled, and TCRdb retains in-frame clones only, with some absent. Among under 150,000 clones listed, 15% to 20% were seen once. V is TRBV27 and J is TRBJ1-2; 10 positions match TRBD1. The sample taken for sequencing was central memory CD4+ T cells from blood. The TCR sequence derives from a young man with type 1 diabetes. CDR3 in DNA: TGTGCCAGCAGTGGCGACAGGGGGCGCAACTATGGCTACACCTTC. Its protein product is CASSGDRGRNYGYTF.